This entry lists 10 T cell receptor beta chains sequenced from one sample in a study of blood T cell repertoires in COVID-19. Profiling relied on immunoSEQ multiplex PCR, and the TCRdb table lists in-frame clones only, not all of them. Found here are under 450,000 clones, approximately 89% of them singletons; the top ten hold 0.7% to 0.95%. Material for sequencing was PBMCs or T cells enriched from blood (not recorded which). Every receptor here comes from a woman in her forties who had been exposed to COVID-19.

This clone was seen a handful of times. The chain combines TRBV7-9 with TRBJ1-6; 9 bases fit TRBD1. The CDR3 has 13 amino acids. V shed 10 bases, J shed 8 bases, and the junction held 6 bases outside the gene matches. The germline gives CDR1 SEHNR, CDR2 FQNEAQ (reference sequence). CDR3 region: CATPGQGHSPLHF. CDR3 DNA sequence: TGTGCCACTCCGGGACAGGGACATTCACCCCTCCACTTT.

V gene TRBV5-1 combines with J gene TRBJ2-7; 8 bases are shared with TRBD2. CDR1 and CDR2 from the germline V gene are SGHRS and YFSETQ. Unmatched junction bases numbered 5, after V lost 0 bases and J lost 0 bases. The CDR3 contains 16 residues. The chain's CDR3 is CASSLGQRESSYEQYF. CDR3 sequence (DNA): TGCGCCAGCAGCTTGGGCCAGCGGGAGAGCTCCTACGAGCAGTACTTC.

The chain recombines TRBV9 with TRBJ1-4; D might be TRBD1 (5 bases). V was clipped by 7 bases and J by 8 bases, with 15 bases between them. Germline V gives CDR1 SGDLS, CDR2 YYNGEE. There are 13 residues in the CDR3. In nucleotides, the CDR3 is TGTGCCAGCCAAAGGGGTGAGATGGAAAAACTGTTTTTT. The encoded protein is CASQRGEMEKLFF.

This clone came up a few times. Other nucleotide sequences in the sample specify the same CDR3. This chain links TRBV7-2 with TRBJ2-1; 7 bases are a match to TRBD2. V dropped 0 bases and J dropped 7; count of bases not matched to a gene: 3. The CDR3 is made up of 14 amino acids. Germline assignment: CDR1 SGHTA and CDR2 FQGNSA. The CDR3 region is CASSLAGGPNEQFF. The CDR3 DNA sequence: TGTGCCAGCAGCTTAGCGGGAGGGCCTAATGAGCAGTTCTTC.

The V call is TRBV18, the J call TRBJ2-5; perhaps TRBD2 as D (5 bases). CDR1 KGHSH and CDR2 LQKENI come from the germline V gene. The CDR3 has 15 residues. Trimming removed 6 bases at V and 4 bases at J, with 18 bases between. The CDR3 DNA reads TGTGCCAGCTCCCCCCGGCTAGCCGCCATAGAGACCCAGTACTTC. Its translation is CASSPRLAAIETQYF. Supplemented by reference TRBV18 and TRBJ2-5, the full variable domain reads NAGVMQNPRHLVRRRGQEARLRCSPMKGHSHVYWYRQLPEEGLKFMVYLQKENIIDESGMPKERFSAEFPKEGPSILRIQQVVRGDSAAYFCASSPRLAAIETQYFGPGTRLLVL.

The chain links TRBV3-1 (or the pseudogene TRBV3-2) to TRBJ2-3; TRBD2 is a possible D gene (5 bases). CDR3 length equals 15 residues. Germline values: CDR1 LGHDT, CDR2 YNNKEL (reference sequence). The ends were cut back, 1 base at V and 6 bases at J, with 14 bases in the middle. CDR3 amino acids: CASSQARPRGDTQYF. The DNA for the CDR3 is TGTGCCAGCAGCCAAGCTCGGCCACGAGGGGATACGCAGTATTTT.

The chain combines TRBV7-8 with TRBJ1-1, with TRBD1 matching over 7 bases. From germline, CDR1 is SGHVS and CDR2 FQNEAQ. V trimming: 2 bases; J trimming: 5 bases; junction bases outside the gene matches: 8. The CDR3 is 15 residues long. The chain's CDR3 is CASSLRTGGVTEAFF. DNA for the CDR3: TGTGCCAGCAGCTTAAGGACAGGCGGAGTAACTGAAGCTTTCTTT.

V usage is TRBV19 and J usage is TRBJ1-5; 10 bases align to TRBD1. CDR3 length equals 17 residues. After removal of 5 bases from V and 2 bases from J, the junction contained 9 bases not matched to a gene. Looked up from germline, CDR1 is LNHDA and CDR2 is SQIVND (reference sequence). The CDR3 region has the DNA TGTGCCAGTAGTTCCTTATCCGGGACAGGGGGCAATCAGCCCCAGCATTTT. This translates into CASSSLSGTGGNQPQHF.

Notes on this clone: One end of the junction is discordant with germline, which a read error may explain. J is TRBJ2-5 and V is TRBV7-7; 10 bases match TRBD1. CDR3 length: 15 amino acids. CDR1 SSHAT and CDR2 FNYEAQ come from the germline V gene (reference sequence). Here the CDR3 reads CASRPGTGVRETQYF. The CDR3 nucleotides are TGTGCTAGCAGGCCCGGGACAGGGGTACGAGAGACCCAGTACTTC.

The rearrangement joins TRBV27 to TRBJ2-1; the match to TRBD2 covers 8 bases. The CDR3 contains 13 residues. Germline V gene sequence: CDR1 MNHEY, CDR2 SMNVEV (reference sequence). V gave up 7 bases and J gave up 9 bases; unmatched junction bases: 8. CDR3 residues: CASISRGAVEQFF. The CDR3 DNA follows: TGTGCCAGCATTTCGCGGGGGGCCGTTGAGCAGTTCTTC.